Only one count was recorded for the clone carrying this T cell receptor beta chain. The sample is drawn from a study of blood T cell repertoires in COVID-19. Across the whole study: Collection of acute and convalescent COVID-19 samples took place in the United States, Italy and Spain. PBMCs, B-cell-depleted T cells, or T cells provided the cDNA or gDNA that made up the material.

Germline CDR1 is MNHEY and CDR2 is SMNVEV (reference sequence). The CDR3 sequence is 14 residues long. V shed 4 bases and J shed 8 bases, with 17 bases lying between them. Methods used by the authors: Reference gene primer amplification gave nucleated cell count estimates. Clones were sequenced by immunoSEQ multiplex PCR, and TCRdb holds only the in-frame ones, with some missing. D and trimming come from the DNA, and the V and J calls and clone size come from that table. The data hold around 200,000 clones, with around 86% observed a single time. This receptor was taken from an elderly man with acute or convalescent COVID-19. The chain uses TRBV27 and TRBJ1-2; maybe TRBD1 (6 bases). The sample consisted of peripheral blood. In DNA, the CDR3 is TGTGCCAGCAGTTCCGCCCCAGGGGTCGGGGGCTACACCTTC. The encoded protein is CASSSAPGVGGYTF.